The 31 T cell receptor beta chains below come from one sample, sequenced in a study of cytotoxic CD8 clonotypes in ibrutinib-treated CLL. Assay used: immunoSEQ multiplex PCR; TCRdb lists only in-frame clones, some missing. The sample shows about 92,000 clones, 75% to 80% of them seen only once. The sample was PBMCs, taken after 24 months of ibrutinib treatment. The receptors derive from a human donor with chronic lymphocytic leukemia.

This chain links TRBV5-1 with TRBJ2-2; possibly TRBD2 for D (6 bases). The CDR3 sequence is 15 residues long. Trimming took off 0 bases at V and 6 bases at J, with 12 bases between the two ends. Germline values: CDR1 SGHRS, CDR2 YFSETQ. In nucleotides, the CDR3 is TGCGCCAGCAGCTTGGTTGTAACGGGGGCCGGGGAGCTGTTTTTT. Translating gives CASSLVVTGAGELFF.

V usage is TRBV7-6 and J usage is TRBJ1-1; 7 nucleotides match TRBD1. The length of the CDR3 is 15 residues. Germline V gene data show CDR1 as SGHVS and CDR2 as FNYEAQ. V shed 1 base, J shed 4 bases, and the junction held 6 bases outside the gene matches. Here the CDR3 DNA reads TGTGCCAGCAGCTTAGAAAACAGGGGCCGCACTGAAGCTTTCTTT. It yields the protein CASSLENRGRTEAFF.

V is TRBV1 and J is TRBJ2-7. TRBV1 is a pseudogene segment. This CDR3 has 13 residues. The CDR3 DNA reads TGCACCAGCAGCCAAGTTAGGGACTACGAGCAGTACTTC. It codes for CTSSQVRDYEQYF.

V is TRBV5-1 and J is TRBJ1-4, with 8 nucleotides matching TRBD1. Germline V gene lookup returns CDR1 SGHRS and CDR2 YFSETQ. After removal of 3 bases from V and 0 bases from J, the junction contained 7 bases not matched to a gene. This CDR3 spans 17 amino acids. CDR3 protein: CASSWAGGAATNEKLFF. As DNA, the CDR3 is TGCGCCAGCAGCTGGGCAGGGGGCGCGGCAACTAATGAAAAACTGTTTTTT.

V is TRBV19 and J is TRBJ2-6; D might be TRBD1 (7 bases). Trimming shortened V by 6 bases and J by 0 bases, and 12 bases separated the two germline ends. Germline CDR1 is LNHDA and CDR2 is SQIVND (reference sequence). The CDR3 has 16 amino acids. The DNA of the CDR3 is TGTGCCAGTAGGGCGGGACAGAACTCTGGGGCCAACGTCCTGACTTTC. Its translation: CASRAGQNSGANVLTF.

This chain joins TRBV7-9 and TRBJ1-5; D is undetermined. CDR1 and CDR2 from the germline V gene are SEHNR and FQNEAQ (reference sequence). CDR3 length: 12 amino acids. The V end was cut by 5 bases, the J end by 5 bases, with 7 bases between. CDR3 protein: CASSADYQPQHF. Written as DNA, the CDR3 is TGTGCCAGCAGCGCGGATTATCAGCCCCAGCATTTT.

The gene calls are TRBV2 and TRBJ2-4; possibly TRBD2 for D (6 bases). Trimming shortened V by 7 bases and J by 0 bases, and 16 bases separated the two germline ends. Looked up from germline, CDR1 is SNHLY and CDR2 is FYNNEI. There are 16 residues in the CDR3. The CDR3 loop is CASIREVILAKNIQYF. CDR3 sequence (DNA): TGTGCCAGCATCAGGGAGGTAATCTTAGCCAAAAACATTCAGTACTTC.

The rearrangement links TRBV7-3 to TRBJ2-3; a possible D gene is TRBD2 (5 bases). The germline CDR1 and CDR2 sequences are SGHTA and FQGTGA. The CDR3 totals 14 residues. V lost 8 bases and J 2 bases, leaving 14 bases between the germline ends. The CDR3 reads CASGRGRSTDTQYF. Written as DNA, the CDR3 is TGTGCCAGCGGACGCGGGCGATCCACAGATACGCAGTATTTT. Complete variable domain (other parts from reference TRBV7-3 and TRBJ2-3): GAGVSQTPSNKVTEKGKYVELRCDPISGHTALYWYRQSLGQGPEFLIYFQGTGAADDSGLPNDRFFAVRPEGSVSTLKIQRTERGDSAVYLCASGRGRSTDTQYFGPGTRLTVL.

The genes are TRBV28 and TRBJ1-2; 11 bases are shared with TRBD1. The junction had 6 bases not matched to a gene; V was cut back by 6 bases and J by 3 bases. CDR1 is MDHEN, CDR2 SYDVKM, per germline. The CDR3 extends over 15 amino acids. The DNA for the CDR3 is TGTGCCAGCAGGGACAGGGGGCGCAAGGACTATGGCTACACCTTC. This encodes CASRDRGRKDYGYTF.

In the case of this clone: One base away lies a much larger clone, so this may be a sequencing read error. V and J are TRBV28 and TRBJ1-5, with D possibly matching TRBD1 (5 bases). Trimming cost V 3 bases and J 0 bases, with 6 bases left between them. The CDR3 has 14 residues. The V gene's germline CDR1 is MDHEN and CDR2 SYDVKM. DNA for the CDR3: TGTGCCAGCAGTTTGACAGATAGCAATCAGCCCCAGCATTTT. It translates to CASSLTDSNQPQHF.

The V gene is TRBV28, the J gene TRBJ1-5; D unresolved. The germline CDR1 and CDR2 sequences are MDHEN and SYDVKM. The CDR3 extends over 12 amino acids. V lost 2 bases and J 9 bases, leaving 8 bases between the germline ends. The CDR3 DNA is TGTGCCAGCAGTTTAAGCATGTTGCCCCAGCATTTT. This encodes CASSLSMLPQHF.

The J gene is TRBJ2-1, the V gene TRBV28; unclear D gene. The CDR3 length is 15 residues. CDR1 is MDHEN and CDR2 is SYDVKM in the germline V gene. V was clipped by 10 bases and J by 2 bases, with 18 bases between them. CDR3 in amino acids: CATNWGISAYNEQFF. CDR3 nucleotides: TGTGCCACCAACTGGGGAATCAGCGCCTACAATGAGCAGTTCTTC. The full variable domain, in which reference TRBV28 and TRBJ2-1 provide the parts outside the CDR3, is DVKVTQSSRYLVKRTGEKVFLECVQDMDHENMFWYRQDPGLGLRLIYFSYDVKMKEKGDIPEGYSVSREKKERFSLILESASTNQTSMYLCATNWGISAYNEQFFGPGTRLTVL.

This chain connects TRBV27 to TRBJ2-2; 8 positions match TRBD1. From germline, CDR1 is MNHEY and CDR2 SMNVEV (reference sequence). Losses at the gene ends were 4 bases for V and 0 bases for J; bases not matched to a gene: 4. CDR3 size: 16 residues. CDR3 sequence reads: CASSSLGQANTGELFF. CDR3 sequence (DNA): TGTGCCAGCAGTTCCCTGGGACAGGCGAACACCGGGGAGCTGTTTTTT.

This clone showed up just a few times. Written as DNA, the CDR3 is TGTGCCAGCACGAAGGAGAGGGGCCTTGATGAAAAACTGTTTTTT. Translation: CASTKERGLDEKLFF. The chain has TRBV6-1 and TRBJ1-4; D may be TRBD1 (5 bases). This CDR3 contains 15 residues. The germline V and J ends were trimmed by 7 bases and 6 bases, with 18 bases remaining between them. The germline V gene has CDR1 MNHNS and CDR2 SASEGT.

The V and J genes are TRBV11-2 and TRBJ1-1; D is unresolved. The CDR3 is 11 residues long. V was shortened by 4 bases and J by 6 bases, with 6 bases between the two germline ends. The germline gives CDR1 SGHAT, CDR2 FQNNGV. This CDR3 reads CASSYWAEAFF. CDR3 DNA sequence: TGTGCCAGCAGCTACTGGGCTGAAGCTTTCTTT.

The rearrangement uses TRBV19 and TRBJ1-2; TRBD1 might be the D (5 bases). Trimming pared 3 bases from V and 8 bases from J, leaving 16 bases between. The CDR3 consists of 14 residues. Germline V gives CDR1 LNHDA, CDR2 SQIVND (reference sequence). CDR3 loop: CASSIARAGRGYTF. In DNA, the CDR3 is TGTGCCAGTAGTATCGCCAGGGCGGGTCGCGGCTACACCTTC.

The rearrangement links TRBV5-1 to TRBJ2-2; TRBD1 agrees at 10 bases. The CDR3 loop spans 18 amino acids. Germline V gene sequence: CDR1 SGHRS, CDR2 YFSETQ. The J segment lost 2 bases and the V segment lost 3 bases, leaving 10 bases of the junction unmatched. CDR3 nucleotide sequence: TGCGCCAGCAGCTCGTTACCGACAGGGGGCCTCAACACCGGGGAGCTGTTTTTT. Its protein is CASSSLPTGGLNTGELFF.

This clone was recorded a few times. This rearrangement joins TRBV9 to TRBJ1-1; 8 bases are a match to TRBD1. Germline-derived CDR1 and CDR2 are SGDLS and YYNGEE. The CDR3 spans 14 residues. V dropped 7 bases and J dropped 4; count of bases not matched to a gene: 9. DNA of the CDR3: TGTGCCAGCGGCCAACAGGGGGGCATCACTGAAGCTTTCTTT. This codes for CASGQQGGITEAFF.

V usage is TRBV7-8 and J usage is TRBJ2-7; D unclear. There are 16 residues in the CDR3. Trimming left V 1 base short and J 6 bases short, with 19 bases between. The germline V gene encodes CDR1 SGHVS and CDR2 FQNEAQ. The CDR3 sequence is CASSLGPFSGTGEQYF. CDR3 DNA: TGTGCCAGCAGCTTAGGGCCCTTCTCAGGAACGGGCGAGCAGTACTTC.

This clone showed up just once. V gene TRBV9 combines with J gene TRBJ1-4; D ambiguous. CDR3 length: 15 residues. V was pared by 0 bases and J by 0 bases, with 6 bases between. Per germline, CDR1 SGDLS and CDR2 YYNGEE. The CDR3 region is CASSVGVATNEKLFF. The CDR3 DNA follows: TGTGCCAGCAGCGTAGGTGTAGCAACTAATGAAAAACTGTTTTTT.

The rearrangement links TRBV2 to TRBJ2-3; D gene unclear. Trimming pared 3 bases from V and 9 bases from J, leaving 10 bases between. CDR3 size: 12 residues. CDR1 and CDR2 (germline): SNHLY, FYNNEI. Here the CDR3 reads CASSDGVNTQYF. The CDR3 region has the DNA TGTGCCAGCAGTGATGGGGTCAACACGCAGTATTTT.

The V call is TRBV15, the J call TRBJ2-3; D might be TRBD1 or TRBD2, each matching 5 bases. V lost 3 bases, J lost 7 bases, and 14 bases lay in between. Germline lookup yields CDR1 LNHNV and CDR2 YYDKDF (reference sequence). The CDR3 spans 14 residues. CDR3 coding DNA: TGTGCCACCAGCAGTCTTGGGGGAGACAATACGCAGTATTTT. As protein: CATSSLGGDNTQYF.

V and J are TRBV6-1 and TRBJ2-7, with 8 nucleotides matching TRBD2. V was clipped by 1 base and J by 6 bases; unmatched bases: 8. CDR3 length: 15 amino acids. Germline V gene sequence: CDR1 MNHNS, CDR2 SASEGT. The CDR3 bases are TGTGCCAGCAGTGAAGGATGGAGCGGGAGACCCGAGCAGTACTTC. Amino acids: CASSEGWSGRPEQYF.

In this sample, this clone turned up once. CDR3 residues: CASSLAGMNTEAFF. As DNA, the CDR3 is TGTGCCAGCAGCTTAGCAGGGATGAACACTGAAGCTTTCTTT. The V and J genes are TRBV7-9 and TRBJ1-1; D call uncertain. The germline V and J ends were trimmed by 0 bases and 0 bases, with 5 bases remaining between them. This CDR3 has 14 residues. Germline values: CDR1 SEHNR, CDR2 FQNEAQ (reference sequence).

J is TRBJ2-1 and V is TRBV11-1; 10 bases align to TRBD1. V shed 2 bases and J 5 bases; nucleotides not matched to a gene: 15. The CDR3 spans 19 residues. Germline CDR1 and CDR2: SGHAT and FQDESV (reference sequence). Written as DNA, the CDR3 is TGTGCCAGCAGCTTATCCGGGACAGGGGCTTCGTCTTTCGACAATGAGCAGTTCTTC. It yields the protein CASSLSGTGASSFDNEQFF.

The CDR3 sequence: CASSQGLATSYEQYF. DNA of the CDR3: TGTGCCAGCAGCCAAGGACTAGCGACTTCCTACGAGCAGTACTTC. The rearrangement uses TRBV14 and TRBJ2-7, with 8 bases fitting TRBD2. Germline V CDR1 and CDR2: SGHDN, FVKESK. The CDR3 length is 15 residues. Unmatched junction bases numbered 3, after V lost 1 base and J lost 1 base.

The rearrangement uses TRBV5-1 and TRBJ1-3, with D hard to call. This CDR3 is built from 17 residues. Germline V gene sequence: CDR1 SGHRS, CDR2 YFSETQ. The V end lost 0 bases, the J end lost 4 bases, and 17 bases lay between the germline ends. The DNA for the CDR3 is TGCGCCAGCAGCTTGGACAGTAGGGAGTCTGGAGGAAACACCATATATTTT. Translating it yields CASSLDSRESGGNTIYF. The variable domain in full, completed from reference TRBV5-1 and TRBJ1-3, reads KAGVTQTPRYLIKTRGQQVTLSCSPISGHRSVSWYQQTPGQGLQFLFEYFSETQRNKGNFPGRFSGRQFSNSRSEMNVSTLELGDSALYLCASSLDSRESGGNTIYFGEGSWLTVV.

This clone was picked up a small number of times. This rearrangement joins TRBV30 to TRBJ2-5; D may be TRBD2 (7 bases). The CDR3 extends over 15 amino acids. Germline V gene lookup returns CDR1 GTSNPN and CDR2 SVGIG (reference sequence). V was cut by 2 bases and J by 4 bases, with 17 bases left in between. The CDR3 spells CAWSRGAGLSETQYF. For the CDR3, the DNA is TGTGCCTGGAGTCGGGGGGCAGGGTTGTCAGAGACCCAGTACTTC.

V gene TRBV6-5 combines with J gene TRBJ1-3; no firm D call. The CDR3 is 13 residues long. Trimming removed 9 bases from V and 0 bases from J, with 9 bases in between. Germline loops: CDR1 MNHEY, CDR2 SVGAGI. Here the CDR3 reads CASWESSGNTIYF. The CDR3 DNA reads TGTGCCAGTTGGGAAAGCTCTGGAAACACCATATATTTT.

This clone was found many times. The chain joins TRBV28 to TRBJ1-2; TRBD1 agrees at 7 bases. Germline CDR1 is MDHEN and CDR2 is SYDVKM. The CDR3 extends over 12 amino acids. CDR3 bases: TGTGCAACGACAGGGACCATATATGGCTACACCTTC. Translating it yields CATTGTIYGYTF.

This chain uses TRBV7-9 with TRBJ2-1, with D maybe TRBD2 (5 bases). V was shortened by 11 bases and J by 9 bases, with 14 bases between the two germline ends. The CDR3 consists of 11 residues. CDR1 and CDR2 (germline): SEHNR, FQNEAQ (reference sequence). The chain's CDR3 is CAGHPGIEQFF. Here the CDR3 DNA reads TGTGCCGGCCATCCGGGGATTGAGCAGTTCTTC.